These 23 T cell receptor beta chains came from one sample sequenced in a study of beta chain features in type 1 diabetes listed by TCRdb under 2018. Study-wide conclusions, independent of this receptor: A moderate but significant shortening of TCRB CDR3 length was observed in type 1 diabetes patients in all four CD4+ subsets.

To prepare the library, the immunoSEQ multiplex PCR assay was applied. The High Capacity cDNA Reverse Transcription Kit was used to reverse transcribe all of the isolated RNA, meaning that expressed TCRB transcripts were what got sequenced. The table was pulled from immuneACCESS by TCRdb, which kept in-frame rearrangements only. Such tables lose some clones; where checked, under half of the loss comes from unresolved V genes, and the rest has no known cause. For this sample the table gives about 280,000 clones, of which about 15% were detected only once. The ten largest account for less than 0.02% of the sample. No antigen is known for these receptors. The material sequenced was naive CD4+ T cells from blood. Reading the label with the study, this specimen's cell subset or site is: true naive CD4+ T cells. These TCRs come from a man aged 18-30 years with type 1 diabetes.

The chain has TRBV5-1 and TRBJ2-7; 7 bases align to TRBD1. CDR3 length equals 14 residues. V shed 6 bases and J 0 bases; nucleotides not matched to a gene: 6. Germline V lookup: CDR1 SGHRS, CDR2 YFSETQ. The CDR3: CASTSRGLSYEQYF. The CDR3 region has the DNA TGCGCCAGCACGTCGAGGGGGCTCTCCTACGAGCAGTACTTC. The variable domain in full, completed from reference TRBV5-1 and TRBJ2-7, reads KAGVTQTPRYLIKTRGQQVTLSCSPISGHRSVSWYQQTPGQGLQFLFEYFSETQRNKGNFPGRFSGRQFSNSRSEMNVSTLELGDSALYLCASTSRGLSYEQYFGPGTRLTVT.

There are a few counts of this clone. V and J are TRBV28 and TRBJ2-7, with 7 bases matching TRBD1. There are 14 residues in the CDR3. The germline V gene has CDR1 MDHEN and CDR2 SYDVKM. J was trimmed by 4 bases and V by 10 bases; bases with no gene match: 13. The CDR3 DNA is TGTGCCACCGATGCCCCGGGACAGACTTACGAGCAGTACTTC. This translates into CATDAPGQTYEQYF.

This clone occurred a few times. The CDR3 DNA reads TGCAGCGTTGAAACGGGGAACAATCAGCCCCAGCATTTT. Its translation: CSVETGNNQPQHF. V and J are TRBV29-1 and TRBJ1-5; D not certain. Trimming took 2 bases from V and 3 from J, leaving 8 bases between them. The CDR3 has 13 residues. The germline CDR1 and CDR2 sequences are SQVTM and ANQGSEA.

The chain uses TRBV28 and TRBJ2-2; D remains unclear. Germline V gene sequence: CDR1 MDHEN, CDR2 SYDVKM. The V end was cut by 2 bases, the J end by 6 bases, with 7 bases between. This CDR3 has 13 residues. This CDR3 reads CASSLPRSGELFF. Written as DNA, the CDR3 is TGTGCCAGCAGTTTACCCCGGTCCGGGGAGCTGTTTTTT.

In its sample, this clone was seen a few times. The V call is TRBV4-2, the J call TRBJ2-1; 9 bases are a match to TRBD2. The J segment lost 10 bases and the V segment lost 3 bases, leaving 13 bases of the junction unmatched. Germline assignment: CDR1 LGHNA and CDR2 YNFKEQ. The CDR3 sequence is 16 residues long. In DNA form, the CDR3 reads TGTGCCAGCAGCCAGCTATTGGCGGGAGGGCCTGAAGAGCAGTTCTTC. Residues: CASSQLLAGGPEEQFF.

Only a few counts were recorded for this clone. For the CDR3, the DNA is TGTGCCAGCAGCCCGAGGGGACTCCACGACGAGCAGTACTTC. Protein sequence: CASSPRGLHDEQYF. The chain joins TRBV7-2 to TRBJ2-7; a weak D match, TRBD2 (6 bases). The V end was cut by 5 bases, the J end by 5 bases, with 16 bases between. This CDR3 is 14 amino acids long. Germline V gene data show CDR1 as SGHTA and CDR2 as FQGNSA. Filled out from reference TRBV7-2 and TRBJ2-7, the complete variable domain reads GAGVSQSPSNKVTEKGKDVELRCDPISGHTALYWYRQSLGQGLEFLIYFQGNSAPDKSGLPSDRFSAERTGGSVSTLTIQRTQQEDSAVYLCASSPRGLHDEQYFGPGTRLTVT.

This clone was found a few times. This chain uses TRBV9 with TRBJ2-1, with D unresolved. The CDR3 runs to 15 residues. Germline lookup yields CDR1 SGDLS and CDR2 YYNGEE. The V gene lost 4 bases and the J gene lost 0 bases, with 11 bases spanning the gap. The CDR3 DNA is TGTGCCAGCAGCCCCCGACTGCCCTCCTACAATGAGCAGTTCTTC. Its translation: CASSPRLPSYNEQFF.

This clone was observed a few times. CDR3 DNA: TGTGCCAGCAGTGAGGGGACTAGCGGCTACAATGAGCAGTTCTTC. Its protein product is CASSEGTSGYNEQFF. The chain combines TRBV6-1 with TRBJ2-1; 11 positions match TRBD2. The CDR3 loop spans 15 amino acids. V was clipped by 3 bases and J by 3 bases; unmatched bases: 1. Germline loops: CDR1 MNHNS, CDR2 SASEGT.

The chain joins TRBV9 to TRBJ1-3, with D possibly being TRBD1 (5 bases). The CDR3 has 15 residues. The germline V gene has CDR1 SGDLS and CDR2 YYNGEE. Trimming cost V 2 bases and J 2 bases, with 11 bases left between them. DNA of the CDR3: TGTGCCAGCAGCGTTCAGGGACTGACTGGAAACACCATATATTTT. Amino acids: CASSVQGLTGNTIYF.

In this sample, this clone turned up a few times. The CDR3 region is CASSTRGRVYGYTF. CDR3 bases: TGTGCCAGCAGTACGCGGGGGCGCGTCTATGGCTACACCTTC. The chain has TRBV28 and TRBJ1-2, with D possibly being TRBD1 (6 bases). CDR1 MDHEN and CDR2 SYDVKM come from the germline V gene. The CDR3 loop spans 14 amino acids. V was pared by 5 bases and J by 4 bases, with 14 bases between.

This clone was observed a few times. The genes are TRBV2 and TRBJ2-1; D not certain. This CDR3 region has 14 residues. CDR1 is SNHLY, CDR2 FYNNEI, per germline. Trimming removed 2 bases at V and 7 bases at J, with 12 bases between. The CDR3 DNA sequence: TGTGCCAGCAGTGAAATGTTACTCGCGAATGAGCAGTTCTTC. Translated: CASSEMLLANEQFF.

J is TRBJ2-2 and V is TRBV7-9; D may be TRBD1 (6 bases). V lost 9 bases and J 0 bases, leaving 11 bases between the germline ends. The germline CDR1 and CDR2 sequences are SEHNR and FQNEAQ (reference sequence). The CDR3 is made up of 14 amino acids. This CDR3 is CARDSSANTGELFF. The CDR3 nucleotides read TGTGCCAGGGACAGCTCTGCGAACACCGGGGAGCTGTTTTTT.

The chain recombines TRBV28 with TRBJ1-2; no definite D call. The V end lost 9 bases, the J end lost 13 bases, and 24 bases lay between the germline ends. This CDR3 contains 13 residues. CDR1 is MDHEN, CDR2 SYDVKM, per germline. CDR3 region: CASVNRGFTFSTF. The CDR3 nucleotides are TGTGCCAGTGTCAACCGGGGATTTACTTTTAGCACCTTC.

This clone was picked up a small number of times. The chain joins TRBV2 to TRBJ2-1; D remains unclear. Deletions cut 7 bases from V and 5 bases from J, with 6 bases between. Germline CDR1 and CDR2: SNHLY and FYNNEI. The CDR3 contains 11 residues. The CDR3 nucleotides are TGTGCCAGCATATATCACAATGAGCAGTTCTTC. Translation: CASIYHNEQFF. Variable domain in full (rest from reference TRBV2 and TRBJ2-1): EPEVTQTPSHQVTQMGQEVILRCVPISNHLYFYWYRQILGQKVEFLVSFYNNEISEKSEIFDDQFSVERPDGSNFTLKIRSTKLEDSAMYFCASIYHNEQFFGPGTRLTVL.

The V call is TRBV19, the J call TRBJ1-2; D is possibly TRBD1 (6 bases). Trimming shortened V by 6 bases and J by 10 bases, and 18 bases separated the two germline ends. Germline V gene lookup returns CDR1 LNHDA and CDR2 SQIVND (reference sequence). This CDR3 has 13 amino acids. The CDR3, as DNA: TGTGCCAGTAGCGCAGGGGACTATCGGTCCTACACCTTC. Translation: CASSAGDYRSYTF.

The rearrangement joins TRBV9 to TRBJ1-6, with TRBD1 identical over 7 bases. The CDR3 extends over 16 amino acids. The germline V gene has CDR1 SGDLS and CDR2 YYNGEE. J was trimmed by 2 bases and V by 3 bases; bases with no gene match: 5. Here the CDR3 reads CASSATGITYNSPLHF. Written as DNA, the CDR3 is TGTGCCAGCAGCGCGACAGGGATTACCTATAATTCACCCCTCCACTTT.

This clone was detected a few times. This chain's CDR3 is CASTRLTSSSYNEQFF. The DNA for the CDR3 is TGTGCCAGCACCAGACTAACCTCAAGCTCCTACAATGAGCAGTTCTTC. The J gene is TRBJ2-1, the V gene TRBV27, with a weak D call TRBD2 (5 bases). Trimming left V 7 bases short and J 0 bases short, with 16 bases between. The CDR3 sequence is 16 residues long. Germline lookup yields CDR1 MNHEY and CDR2 SMNVEV (reference sequence).

This clone has a handful of counts. Mismatch with germline at one junction end may stem from a read error. The chain couples TRBV2 to TRBJ2-7; D call uncertain. This CDR3 has 12 amino acids. The V gene's germline CDR1 is SNHLY and CDR2 FYNNEI. CDR3: CASSDSAYVQYF. For the CDR3, the DNA is TGTGCCAGCAGCGATTCCGCGTACGTGCAGTACTTC.

This clone was detected only a few times. The chain has TRBV9 and TRBJ1-2, with TRBD1 matching over 8 bases. The germline CDR1 and CDR2 sequences are SGDLS and YYNGEE. The CDR3 is made up of 15 amino acids. The V and J ends lost 0 bases and 8 bases, in that order; junction bases with no gene match: 9. This chain's CDR3 is CASSVEAGGAEGYTF. Written as DNA, the CDR3 is TGTGCCAGCAGCGTAGAGGCAGGGGGCGCCGAGGGCTACACCTTC.

The rearrangement joins TRBV5-1 to TRBJ2-5; 13 nucleotides agree with TRBD2. The tail of the sequence fits TRBJ2-7 better, so the J call may be wrong. CDR3 length: 16 residues. Per germline, CDR1 SGHRS and CDR2 YFSETQ. CDR3 residues: CASSKTGTSGTGEQYF. In DNA, the CDR3 is TGCGCCAGCAGCAAAACCGGGACTAGCGGGACAGGCGAGCAGTACTTC.

The rearrangement links TRBV7-2 to TRBJ2-1; D possibly corresponds to TRBD2 (5 bases). V was trimmed by 6 bases and J by 4 bases, leaving 10 bases between them. The germline V gene has CDR1 SGHTA and CDR2 FQGNSA. The length of the CDR3 is 13 residues. The CDR3 reads CASRETRYNEQFF. CDR3 in DNA: TGTGCCAGCAGAGAAACTAGGTACAATGAGCAGTTCTTC.

The chain employs TRBV6-5 and TRBJ2-5; D possibly corresponds to TRBD1 (6 bases). With 2 bases removed from V and 5 bases from J, the gap between germline ends came to 6 bases. CDR3 length: 12 amino acids. CDR1 is MNHEY and CDR2 is SVGAGI in the germline V gene. The CDR3 spells CASSYGQETQYF. CDR3 nucleotides: TGTGCCAGCAGTTACGGACAGGAGACCCAGTACTTC.

This clone occurred a few times. The rearrangement links TRBV30 to TRBJ1-4; no clear D gene. Germline V lookup: CDR1 GTSNPN, CDR2 SVGIG (reference sequence). This CDR3 is 11 amino acids long. With 3 bases removed from V and 6 bases from J, the gap between germline ends came to 5 bases. This CDR3 reads CAWSPYEKLFF. The DNA of the CDR3 is TGTGCCTGGAGCCCTTATGAAAAACTGTTTTTT.